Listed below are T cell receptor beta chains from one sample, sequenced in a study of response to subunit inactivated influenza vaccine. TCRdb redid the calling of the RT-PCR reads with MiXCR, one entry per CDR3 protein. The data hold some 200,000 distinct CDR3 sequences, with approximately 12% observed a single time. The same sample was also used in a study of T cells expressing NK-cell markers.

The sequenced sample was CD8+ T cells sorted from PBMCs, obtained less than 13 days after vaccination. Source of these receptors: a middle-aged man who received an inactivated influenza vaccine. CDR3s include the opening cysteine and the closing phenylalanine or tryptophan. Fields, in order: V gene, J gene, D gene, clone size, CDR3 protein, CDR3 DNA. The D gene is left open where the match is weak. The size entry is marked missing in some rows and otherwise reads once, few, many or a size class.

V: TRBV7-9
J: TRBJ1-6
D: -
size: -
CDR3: CASSSGTGEFGSPLHF
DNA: TGTGCCAGCAGCTCGGGGACTGGGGAGTTTGGCTCACCCCTCCACTTT

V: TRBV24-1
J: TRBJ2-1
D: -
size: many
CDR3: CATSRRGYNEQFF
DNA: TGTGCCACCAGCCGTCGCGGGTACAATGAGCAGTTCTTC

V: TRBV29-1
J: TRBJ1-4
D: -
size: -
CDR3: CSVLGEKLFF
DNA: TGCAGCGTCCTTGGGGAAAAACTGTTTTTT

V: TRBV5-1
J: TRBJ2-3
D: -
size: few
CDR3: CASSLVRTSTDTQYF
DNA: TGCGCCAGCAGCTTGGTGCGGACTAGCACAGATACGCAGTATTTT

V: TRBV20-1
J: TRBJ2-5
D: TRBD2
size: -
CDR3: CSARGVSGGNQETQYF
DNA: TGCAGTGCTAGAGGCGTTAGCGGGGGCAACCAAGAGACCCAGTACTTC

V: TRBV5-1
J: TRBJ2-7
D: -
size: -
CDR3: CASSLANRLVDEQYF
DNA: TGCGCCAGCAGCTTGGCGAATAGGCTCGTCGACGAGCAGTACTTC

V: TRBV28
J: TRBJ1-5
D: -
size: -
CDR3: CASTKSTHSNQPQHF
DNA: TGTGCCAGCACCAAAAGTACCCATAGCAATCAGCCCCAGCATTTT

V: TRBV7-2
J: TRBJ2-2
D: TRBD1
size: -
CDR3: CASSEGQMGGELFF
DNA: TGTGCCAGCAGCGAGGGACAGATGGGCGGGGAGCTGTTTTTT

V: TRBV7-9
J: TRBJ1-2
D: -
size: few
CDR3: CASSKGHAGYTF
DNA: TGTGCCAGCAGCAAAGGACATGCTGGCTACACCTTC

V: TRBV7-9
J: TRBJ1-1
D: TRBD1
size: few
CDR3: CASSVSDRVDTEAFF
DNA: TGTGCCAGCAGCGTGTCAGACAGGGTTGATACTGAAGCTTTCTTT

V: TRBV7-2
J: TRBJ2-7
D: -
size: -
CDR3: CASSLAGGQYYEQYF
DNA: TGTGCCAGCAGCTTAGCGGGGGGACAATACTACGAGCAGTACTTC

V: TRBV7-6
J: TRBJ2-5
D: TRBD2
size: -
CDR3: CASSDAILAADQETQYF
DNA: TGTGCCAGCAGCGACGCTATCCTAGCGGCGGATCAAGAGACCCAGTACTTC

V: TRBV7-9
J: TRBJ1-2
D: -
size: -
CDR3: CASSLGRLSGYGYTF
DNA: TGTGCCAGCAGCTTAGGGAGGCTGTCGGGCTATGGCTACACCTTC

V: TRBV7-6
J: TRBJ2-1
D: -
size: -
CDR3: CASSVGVGPGNEQFF
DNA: TGTGCCAGCAGTGTAGGGGTGGGCCCTGGGAATGAGCAGTTCTTC

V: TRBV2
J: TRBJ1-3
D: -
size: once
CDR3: CARASSGNTIYF
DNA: TGTGCCAGGGCATCCTCTGGAAACACCATATATTTT

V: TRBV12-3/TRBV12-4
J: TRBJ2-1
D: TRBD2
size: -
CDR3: CASSFIWTSGRPGFDEQFF
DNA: TGTGCCAGCAGTTTCATCTGGACTAGCGGGAGGCCGGGGTTTGATGAGCAGTTCTTC

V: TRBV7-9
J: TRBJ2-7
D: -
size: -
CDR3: CASSLGPLGQYF
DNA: TGTGCCAGCAGCTTAGGCCCCCTTGGGCAGTACTTC

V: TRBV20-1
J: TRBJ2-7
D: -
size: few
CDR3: CSARSGSEVSYEQYF
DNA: TGCAGTGCTAGGTCAGGCTCCGAAGTTTCCTACGAGCAGTACTTC

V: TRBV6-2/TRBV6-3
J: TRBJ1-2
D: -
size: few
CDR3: CASMSSLMYGGYTF
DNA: TGTGCCAGCATGAGTAGTTTGATGTACGGCGGCTACACCTTC

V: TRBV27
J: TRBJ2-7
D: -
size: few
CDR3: CASSTLVGPGVLRQYF
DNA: TGTGCCAGCAGTACTTTAGTGGGGCCCGGCGTTTTGCGGCAGTACTTC

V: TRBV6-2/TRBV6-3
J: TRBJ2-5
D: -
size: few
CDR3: CASTDWFETQYF
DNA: TGTGCCAGCACTGATTGGTTTGAGACCCAGTACTTC

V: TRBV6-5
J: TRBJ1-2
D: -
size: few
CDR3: CASSWNSNYGYTF
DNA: TGTGCCAGCAGTTGGAACAGCAACTATGGCTACACCTTC

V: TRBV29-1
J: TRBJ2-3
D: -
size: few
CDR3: CSVDFEGDF
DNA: TGCAGCGTTGATTTTGAAGGGGATTTT

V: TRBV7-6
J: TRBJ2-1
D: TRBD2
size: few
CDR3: CASSWLAGGPDEQFF
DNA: TGTGCCAGCAGCTGGCTAGCGGGGGGGCCAGATGAGCAGTTCTTC

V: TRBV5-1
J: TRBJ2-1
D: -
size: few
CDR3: CASSSTGNANEQFF
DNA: TGCGCCAGCAGCTCAACAGGGAATGCCAATGAGCAGTTCTTC

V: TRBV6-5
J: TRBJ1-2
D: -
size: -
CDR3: CASSYSGRLNYGYTF
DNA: TGTGCCAGCAGTTACTCTGGCAGGCTGAACTATGGCTACACCTTC

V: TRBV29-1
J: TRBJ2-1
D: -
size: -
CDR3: CSVLGDIDSYNEQFF
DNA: TGCAGCGTTCTAGGGGACATCGACTCCTACAATGAGCAGTTCTTC

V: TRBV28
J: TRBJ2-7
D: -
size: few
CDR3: CASSLLGQELYEQYF
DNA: TGTGCCAGCAGTTTATTGGGACAAGAACTCTACGAGCAGTACTTC

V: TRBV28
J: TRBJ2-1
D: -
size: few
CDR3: CASSPNSFNEQFF
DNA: TGTGCCAGCAGTCCAAACAGCTTCAATGAGCAGTTCTTC

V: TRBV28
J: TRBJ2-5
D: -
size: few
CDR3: CASRKRGSQETQYF
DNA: TGTGCCAGCAGGAAAAGGGGGTCGCAAGAGACCCAGTACTTC

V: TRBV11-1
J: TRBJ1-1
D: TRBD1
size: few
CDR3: CASSSRQGGWQSEAFF
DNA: TGTGCCAGCAGTTCAAGACAGGGTGGCTGGCAGTCTGAAGCTTTCTTT

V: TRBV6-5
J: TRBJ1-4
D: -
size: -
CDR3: CASSSYSSTTNEKLFF
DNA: TGTGCCAGCAGTTCTTACAGTTCTACAACTAATGAAAAACTGTTTTTT

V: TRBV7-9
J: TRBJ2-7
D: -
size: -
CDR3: CASSRRDTDNYYEQYF
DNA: TGTGCCAGCAGCCGGAGGGATACAGACAACTATTACGAGCAGTACTTC

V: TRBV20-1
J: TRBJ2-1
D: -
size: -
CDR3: CSAREQGAEQFF
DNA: TGCAGTGCTAGAGAACAGGGTGCTGAGCAGTTCTTC

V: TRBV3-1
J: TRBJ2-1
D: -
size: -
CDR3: CASSQEELVFF
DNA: TGTGCCAGCAGCCAAGAAGAATTAGTGTTCTTC

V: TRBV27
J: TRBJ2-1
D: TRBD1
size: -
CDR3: CASRRRQGASHPILNEQFF
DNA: TGTGCCAGCAGGAGAAGACAGGGGGCGAGCCATCCGATTCTCAATGAGCAGTTCTTC

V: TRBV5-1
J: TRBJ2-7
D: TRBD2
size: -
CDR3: CASSWVGLAGVPDEQYF
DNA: TGCGCCAGCAGTTGGGTCGGTCTAGCGGGAGTACCCGACGAGCAGTACTTC

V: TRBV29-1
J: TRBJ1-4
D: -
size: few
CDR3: CSVGGANEKLFF
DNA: TGCAGCGTTGGGGGGGCTAATGAAAAACTGTTTTTT

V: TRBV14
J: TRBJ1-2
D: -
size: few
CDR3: CASSQATDRLVYGYTF
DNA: TGTGCCAGCAGCCAGGCAACCGACAGGCTAGTCTATGGCTACACCTTC

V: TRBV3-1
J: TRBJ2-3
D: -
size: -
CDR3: CASSQDSRLFTDTQYF
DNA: TGTGCCAGCAGCCAAGATAGTAGACTGTTCACAGATACGCAGTATTTT

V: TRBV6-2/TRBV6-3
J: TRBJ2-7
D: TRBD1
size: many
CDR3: CASSYRTGKDYEQYF
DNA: TGTGCCAGCAGTTATCGGACAGGGAAGGACTACGAGCAGTACTTC

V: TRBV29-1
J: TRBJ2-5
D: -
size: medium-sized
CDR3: CSVEPLGDQETQYF
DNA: TGCAGCGTTGAACCTTTGGGTGACCAAGAGACCCAGTACTTC

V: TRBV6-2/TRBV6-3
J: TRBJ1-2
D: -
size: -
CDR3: CATMIEWSYGYTF
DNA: TGTGCCACCATGATAGAGTGGAGCTATGGCTACACCTTC

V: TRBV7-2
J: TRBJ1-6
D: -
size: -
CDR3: CASSARSSYNSPLHF
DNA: TGTGCCAGCAGCGCTAGGAGCTCCTATAATTCACCCCTCCACTTT

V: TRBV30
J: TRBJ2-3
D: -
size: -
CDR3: CAGDGRPVTDTQYF
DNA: TGTGCCGGGGACGGAAGGCCGGTAACAGATACGCAGTATTTT

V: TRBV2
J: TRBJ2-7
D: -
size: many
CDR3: CASSAVGYEQYF
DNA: TGTGCCAGCAGTGCGGTCGGCTACGAGCAGTACTTC

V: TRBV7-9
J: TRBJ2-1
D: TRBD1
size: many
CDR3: CASSGQGRNEQFF
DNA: TGTGCCAGCAGCGGACAGGGACGGAATGAGCAGTTCTTC

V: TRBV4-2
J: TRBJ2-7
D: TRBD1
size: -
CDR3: CASSHRDRTYEQYF
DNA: TGTGCCAGCAGCCACCGGGACAGAACCTACGAGCAGTACTTC